These 11 T cell receptor beta chains originate from one sample sequenced in a study of HIV-infected patients and healthy controls. Reverse transcription used approximately 500 ng RNA and constant-region primers for alpha and beta. Alpha and beta chain libraries were made separately by chain-specific third strand synthesis with multiplexing indices. TCRdb used MiXCR to reprocess the 5' RACE reads, holding one entry per CDR3 protein. The table has some 25,000 distinct CDR3 sequences, roughly 7.9% seen once. All unsorted peripheral T cells were captured because whole blood was used without fractionation. The sample comprised blood. The receptors stem from an adult in good health.

This clonotype was seen more than once but under ten times. This sequence joins TRBV10-3 and TRBJ2-3; D perhaps matches TRBD2 (6 bases). Germline V lookup: CDR1 ENHRY, CDR2 SYGVKD. Trimming took off 4 bases at V and 2 bases at J, with 13 bases between the two ends. This CDR3 has 15 residues. CDR3 residues: CAISGLEGITDTQYF. The DNA for the CDR3 is TGTGCCATCAGTGGTTTGGAGGGAATCACAGATACGCAGTATTTT.

This clonotype was recorded many times. This sequence joins TRBV20-1 and TRBJ2-7; D gene ambiguous. This CDR3 has 12 residues. V lost 5 bases and J 6 bases, leaving 14 bases between the germline ends. The germline V gene encodes CDR1 DFQATT and CDR2 SNEGSKA (reference sequence). CDR3 nucleotide sequence: TGCAGTGCTTTTACACTGCTTGGCGAGCAGTACTTC. Translating it yields CSAFTLLGEQYF.

This clonotype was seen ten or more times. This chain connects TRBV7-9 to TRBJ2-1; D could derive from TRBD1 or TRBD2 (6 bases each). The V end was cut by 1 base, the J end by 8 bases, with 9 bases between. The CDR3 has 13 amino acids. Germline V gene data show CDR1 as SEHNR and CDR2 as FQNEAQ (reference sequence). The CDR3 sequence: CASSLGGGYEQFF. The CDR3 bases are TGTGCCAGCAGCTTAGGAGGGGGGTATGAGCAGTTCTTC.

This clonotype was recorded many times. This chain uses TRBV5-1 with TRBJ1-5, with D tentatively TRBD1 (6 bases). The germline CDR1 and CDR2 sequences are SGHRS and YFSETQ. The CDR3 totals 14 residues. The V and J ends lost 2 bases and 5 bases respectively, with 11 bases between them. The DNA for the CDR3 is TGCGCCAGCAGCTTAGGGGGGGAGGATCAGCCCCAGCATTTT. Its translation: CASSLGGEDQPQHF.

This clonotype was seen repeatedly, ten times or more. The chain carries TRBV15 and TRBJ1-1; tentatively, D is TRBD1 (6 bases). The germline V gene has CDR1 LNHNV and CDR2 YYDKDF (reference sequence). The CDR3 runs to 15 residues. Trimming shortened V by 3 bases and J by 5 bases, and 16 bases separated the two germline ends. The CDR3 region is CATSRDTRGRTEAFF. The CDR3 DNA reads as TGTGCCACCAGCAGGGATACCAGGGGTAGAACTGAAGCTTTCTTT. The whole variable domain, filled in from reference TRBV15 and TRBJ1-1, reads DAMVIQNPRYQVTQFGKPVTLSCSQTLNHNVMYWYQQKSSQAPKLLFHYYDKDFNNEADTPDNFQSRRPNTSFCFLDIRSPGLGDTAMYLCATSRDTRGRTEAFFGQGTRLTVV.

At least ten counts were recorded for this clonotype. The chain employs TRBV10-3 and TRBJ2-3, with 10 bases aligning to TRBD1. V lost 4 bases and J lost 7; bases outside the gene matches: 8. CDR3 length equals 15 residues. Germline CDR1 is ENHRY and CDR2 is SYGVKD. CDR3 bases: TGTGCCATCAGTGCCCCAGGGACAGGGGATTATACGCAGTATTTT. Encoded protein: CAISAPGTGDYTQYF.

This clonotype was counted only a few times. The chain recombines TRBV20-1 with TRBJ2-7; D is unclear. The CDR3 has 12 amino acids. Germline CDR1 and CDR2: DFQATT and SNEGSKA (reference sequence). Trimming stripped 4 bases from V and 9 bases from J, with 16 bases between. The DNA of the CDR3 is TGCAGTGCTATCGGCCCCGAGGCGGTGCAGTACTTC. Its protein is CSAIGPEAVQYF.

In this sample, this clonotype turned up many times. This chain's CDR3 is CATSLGGDTQYF. The CDR3 DNA is TGTGCCACCAGCCTAGGGGGGGATACGCAGTATTTT. This chain connects TRBV24-1 to TRBJ2-3; D may be TRBD1 or TRBD2 (6 bases each). The CDR3 has 12 residues. The V gene lost 7 bases and the J gene lost 6 bases, with 10 bases spanning the gap. CDR1 and CDR2 (germline): KGHDR, SFDVKD.

V usage is TRBV13 and J usage is TRBJ1-1; D may be TRBD1 (5 bases). The V and J ends lost 4 bases and 5 bases respectively, with 8 bases between them. CDR1 and CDR2 from the germline V gene are PRHDT and FYEKMQ (reference sequence). The CDR3 has 12 residues. The CDR3 spells CASSSKGTEAFF. CDR3 DNA: TGTGCCAGCAGCTCGAAGGGGACTGAAGCTTTCTTT.

In this sample, this clonotype is medium-sized. The rearrangement joins TRBV5-6 to TRBJ2-1; D is perhaps TRBD2 (6 bases). Germline V CDR1 and CDR2: SGHDT, YYEEEE. With 4 bases removed from V and 5 bases from J, the gap between germline ends came to 16 bases. This CDR3 contains 15 residues. CDR3 bases: TGTGCCAGCAGCCCCACTAGCCCAAGAGACAATGAGCAGTTCTTC. It translates to CASSPTSPRDNEQFF.

This clonotype was seen ten or more times. The rearrangement links TRBV3-1 to TRBJ1-4, with D possibly being TRBD1 (6 bases). This CDR3 comprises 16 residues. The V end was cut by 4 bases, the J end by 5 bases, with 17 bases between. CDR1 and CDR2 from the germline V gene are LGHDT and YNNKEL (reference sequence). The CDR3 spells CASSPARGGANEKLFF. The CDR3 coding sequence is TGTGCCAGCAGCCCGGCCCGTGGGGGGGCAAATGAAAAACTGTTTTTT.